This entry lists 27 T cell receptor beta chains sequenced from one sample in a study of response to subunit inactivated influenza vaccine. TCRdb itself ran the RT-PCR reads through MiXCR, one entry per CDR3 protein. The table includes about 480,000 distinct CDR3 sequences, approximately 12% detected once. The source material was PBMCs from blood, sampled roughly 45 days after vaccination. The receptors come from a man in his forties or fifties who received an inactivated influenza vaccine.

The sample holds many counts of this clonotype. The chain carries TRBV12-3 or TRBV12-4 and TRBJ1-5, with TRBD1 as a possible D gene (6 bases). CDR3 size: 13 residues. The germline V and J ends were trimmed by 7 bases and 6 bases, with 13 bases remaining between them. Here the CDR3 DNA reads TGTGCCAGCACCCGAGGGGGATTTCAGCCCCAGCATTTT. Residues: CASTRGGFQPQHF.

This clonotype showed up just a few times. This chain uses TRBV7-2 with TRBJ2-7; 7 nucleotides align to TRBD1. Per germline, CDR1 SGHTA and CDR2 FQGNSA. The CDR3 consists of 16 residues. J was trimmed by 2 bases and V by 0 bases; bases with no gene match: 7. This CDR3 reads CASSLASYGTAYEQYF. The CDR3 DNA is TGTGCCAGCAGCTTAGCCAGTTACGGGACAGCCTACGAGCAGTACTTC.

At least ten counts were recorded for this clonotype. The genes are TRBV12-3 or TRBV12-4 and TRBJ2-7; no firm D call. The CDR3 consists of 15 residues. Trimming took off 5 bases at V and 1 base at J, with 15 bases between the two ends. The CDR3 loop is CASSPLEDHSYEQYF. CDR3 coding DNA: TGTGCCAGCAGTCCTCTCGAGGACCATTCCTACGAGCAGTACTTC.

This clonotype was seen more than once but under ten times. The genes are TRBV12-3 or TRBV12-4 and TRBJ2-1, with 9 bases lining up with TRBD2. With 2 bases clipped from V and 3 bases from J, the junction kept 8 bases outside the gene matches. CDR3 size: 17 residues. The CDR3 nucleotides are TGTGCCAGCAGTTTAAGAGCGGGAGGTTCCGACTACAATGAGCAGTTCTTC. Protein sequence: CASSLRAGGSDYNEQFF.

V gene TRBV5-1 combines with J gene TRBJ2-2; the match to TRBD1 covers 9 bases. CDR1 is SGHRS, CDR2 YFSETQ, per germline. The CDR3 is made up of 16 amino acids. After removal of 3 bases from V and 10 bases from J, the junction contained 13 bases not matched to a gene. The CDR3 loop is CASSSGQGRSAVELFF. CDR3 in DNA: TGCGCCAGCAGCTCCGGACAGGGGCGATCCGCCGTGGAGCTGTTTTTT.

The rearrangement links TRBV14 to TRBJ2-5, with 7 bases lining up with TRBD1. This CDR3 is 14 amino acids long. V was clipped by 4 bases and J by 2 bases; unmatched bases: 4. Germline lookup yields CDR1 SGHDN and CDR2 FVKESK. This CDR3 reads CASSRDSVQETQYF. The CDR3 region has the DNA TGTGCCAGCAGCCGGGACAGCGTACAAGAGACCCAGTACTTC.

This clonotype was observed at least ten times. The chain employs TRBV20-1 and TRBJ2-3; D remains unclear. Trimming stripped 3 bases from V and 7 bases from J, with 14 bases between. Germline lookup yields CDR1 DFQATT and CDR2 SNEGSKA (reference sequence). This CDR3 contains 13 residues. The CDR3 DNA follows: TGCAGTGCTAGCTCAATCGGGTTGAATACGCAGTATTTT. This codes for CSASSIGLNTQYF.

This rearrangement joins TRBV12-3 or TRBV12-4 to TRBJ2-3; TRBD2 matches at 7 bases. The CDR3 extends over 15 amino acids. V was clipped by 0 bases and J by 4 bases; unmatched bases: 4. The CDR3 loop is CASSLASGSSDTQYF. The CDR3 region has the DNA TGTGCCAGCAGTTTAGCTAGCGGGTCGTCAGATACGCAGTATTTT.

This clonotype showed up many times. This rearrangement joins TRBV6-2 or TRBV6-3 to TRBJ2-1, with a possible D match to TRBD1 (5 bases). The CDR3 sequence is 12 residues long. Trimming removed 2 bases from V and 10 bases from J, with 9 bases in between. Germline loops: CDR1 MNHEY, CDR2 SVGEGT. The CDR3 protein is CASSYGAPEQFF. CDR3 sequence (DNA): TGTGCCAGCAGTTACGGGGCGCCAGAGCAGTTCTTC.

This clonotype was detected ten times or more. The DNA of the CDR3 is TGTGCCAGCAGTTTAGGACAGGAAACCTACGAGCAGTACTTC. As protein: CASSLGQETYEQYF. The J gene is TRBJ2-7, the V gene TRBV12-3 or TRBV12-4; possible D gene TRBD1, 6 bases. This CDR3 comprises 14 residues. Trimming left V 1 base short and J 2 bases short, with 9 bases between.

The chain employs TRBV6-2 or TRBV6-3 and TRBJ2-7; TRBD2 matches at 11 bases. The CDR3 loop spans 17 amino acids. The V gene's germline CDR1 is MNHEY and CDR2 SVGEGT. The J segment lost 3 bases and the V segment lost 2 bases, leaving 9 bases of the junction unmatched. CDR3 loop: CASSYTALAGGIYEQYF. CDR3 DNA sequence: TGTGCCAGCAGTTACACGGCTCTAGCGGGAGGAATCTACGAGCAGTACTTC.

This clonotype was seen only a few times. The genes are TRBV28 and TRBJ1-2; 7 bases agree with TRBD1. Trimming at V came to 6 bases and at J to 4 bases, leaving 8 bases not matched to a gene. The CDR3 has 14 residues. Germline CDR1 MDHEN, CDR2 SYDVKM. The CDR3 loop reads CASRDREVAYGYTF. CDR3 nucleotide sequence: TGTGCCAGCAGAGACAGGGAGGTGGCCTATGGCTACACCTTC.

This clonotype has a handful of counts. This chain links TRBV6-5 with TRBJ2-7, with a tentative D call TRBD1 (5 bases). The V end was cut by 0 bases, the J end by 3 bases, with 9 bases between. The CDR3 sequence is 14 residues long. The germline V gene has CDR1 MNHEY and CDR2 SVGAGI. CDR3 DNA sequence: TGTGCCAGCAGTTACTCGAGACAGAACTACGAGCAGTACTTC. Its protein is CASSYSRQNYEQYF.

Many counts were recorded for this clonotype. The J gene is TRBJ2-5, the V gene TRBV4-2; D is ambiguous. The germline gives CDR1 LGHNA, CDR2 YNFKEQ. Between the trimmed V and J ends, which lost 1 base and 5 bases, there was a span of 11 bases. The CDR3 extends over 14 amino acids. CDR3 DNA: TGTGCCAGCAGCCAAGGTCATGACGGGGAGACCCAGTACTTC. This gives the protein CASSQGHDGETQYF.

This clonotype was detected only a few times. This chain uses TRBV5-1 with TRBJ1-4; a possible D gene is TRBD1 (5 bases). V shed 0 bases and J shed 1 base, with 10 bases lying between them. CDR1 and CDR2 from the germline V gene are SGHRS and YFSETQ. This CDR3 has 16 amino acids. The CDR3 DNA reads as TGCGCCAGCAGCTTGGCTGGCGGGGGAACTAATGAAAAACTGTTTTTT. It yields the protein CASSLAGGGTNEKLFF. The complete variable domain, with remaining parts taken from reference TRBV5-1 and TRBJ1-4, reads KAGVTQTPRYLIKTRGQQVTLSCSPISGHRSVSWYQQTPGQGLQFLFEYFSETQRNKGNFPGRFSGRQFSNSRSEMNVSTLELGDSALYLCASSLAGGGTNEKLFFGSGTQLSVL.

This chain joins TRBV7-2 and TRBJ2-5, with D possibly TRBD2 on 5 matching bases. CDR1 is SGHTA and CDR2 is FQGNSA in the germline V gene. The CDR3 is 15 residues long. V was pared by 3 bases and J by 3 bases, with 14 bases between. CDR3 sequence reads: CASSLRPTREETQYF. In nucleotides, the CDR3 is TGTGCCAGCAGCTTGAGGCCAACTAGGGAAGAGACCCAGTACTTC.

Only a few counts were recorded for this clonotype. The chain carries TRBV19 and TRBJ2-1; 8 bases map to TRBD2. Germline V lookup: CDR1 LNHDA, CDR2 SQIVND (reference sequence). With 7 bases clipped from V and 9 bases from J, the junction kept 5 bases outside the gene matches. The CDR3 loop spans 12 amino acids. CDR3 coding DNA: TGTGCCAGTACCGGGGGGGTGAGTGAGCAGTTCTTC. Translating gives CASTGGVSEQFF.

In its sample, this clonotype was seen many times. The rearrangement joins TRBV20-1 to TRBJ2-5; 7 bases fit TRBD2. Germline lookup yields CDR1 DFQATT and CDR2 SNEGSKA (reference sequence). CDR3 length: 13 amino acids. The DNA of the CDR3 is TGCAGCGCAAGCGACGGGACTATTGAGACCCAGTACTTC. Residues: CSASDGTIETQYF.

This clonotype was seen at least ten times. This rearrangement joins TRBV9 to TRBJ1-4; D is ambiguous. The CDR3 runs 15 residues. V shed 0 bases and J shed 5 bases, with 11 bases lying between them. Germline values: CDR1 SGDLS, CDR2 YYNGEE. This CDR3 reads CASSVGVTLNEKLFF. The CDR3 DNA sequence: TGTGCCAGCAGCGTAGGGGTCACATTAAATGAAAAACTGTTTTTT.

The rearrangement links TRBV2 to TRBJ2-6, with D possibly TRBD1 on 5 matching bases. The CDR3 contains 17 residues. V shed 7 bases and J shed 0 bases, with 16 bases lying between them. From germline, CDR1 is SNHLY and CDR2 FYNNEI. CDR3 sequence (DNA): TGTGCCAGCACCGAGACAGAGATTTACTCTGGGGCCAACGTCCTGACTTTC. This encodes CASTETEIYSGANVLTF.

The table lists this clonotype with many counts. The genes are TRBV14 and TRBJ1-2; D gene unclear. Germline V gives CDR1 SGHDN, CDR2 FVKESK. Trimming removed 2 bases at V and 4 bases at J, with 11 bases between. This CDR3 comprises 14 residues. CDR3 amino acids: CASSQTMGTYGYTF. The CDR3 DNA sequence: TGTGCCAGCAGCCAAACTATGGGCACCTATGGCTACACCTTC. The variable domain in full, with the rest retrieved from reference TRBV14 and TRBJ1-2, is EAGVTQFPSHSVIEKGQTVTLRCDPISGHDNLYWYRRVMGKEIKFLLHFVKESKQDESGMPNNRFLAERTGGTYSTLKVQPAELEDSGVYFCASSQTMGTYGYTFGSGTRLTVV.

The V gene is TRBV11-2, the J gene TRBJ2-7; D gene ambiguous. The length of the CDR3 is 11 residues. Trimming stripped 3 bases from V and 7 bases from J, with 7 bases between. Germline V lookup: CDR1 SGHAT, CDR2 FQNNGV. The CDR3, as DNA: TGTGCCAGCAGCTTTGCCGGGGAGCAGTACTTC. Protein sequence: CASSFAGEQYF.

Concerning this clonotype: This CDR3 fails to terminate in the conserved phenylalanine or tryptophan, so it likely reflects a read error. The chain joins TRBV7-2 to TRBJ2-3; tentatively, D is TRBD2 (6 bases). The ends were cut back, 4 bases at V and 3 bases at J, with 11 bases in the middle. The V gene's germline CDR1 is SGHTA and CDR2 FQGNSA. The CDR3 runs 14 residues. The CDR3 is CASSSGLYTDTQYL. The CDR3 bases are TGTGCCAGCAGCTCGGGACTTTATACAGATACGCAGTATTTA.

The chain uses TRBV6-2 or TRBV6-3 and TRBJ2-2, with 10 positions matching TRBD2. The CDR3 length is 15 residues. V was pared by 5 bases and J by 8 bases, with 8 bases of the junction left unmatched. The germline V gene encodes CDR1 MNHEY and CDR2 SVGEGT. CDR3 nucleotides: TGTGCCAGCAGTACAAGCGGGGGGGCCATGGGGGAGCTGTTTTTT. It specifies CASSTSGGAMGELFF.

This sequence joins TRBV7-9 and TRBJ2-2; D is undetermined. V was cut by 5 bases and J by 0 bases, with 7 bases left in between. The CDR3 runs to 14 residues. Germline V gives CDR1 SEHNR, CDR2 FQNEAQ (reference sequence). The CDR3 is CASSAQTNTGELFF. As DNA, the CDR3 is TGTGCCAGCAGCGCCCAAACGAACACCGGGGAGCTGTTTTTT.

J is TRBJ2-2 and V is TRBV9, with TRBD1 matching over 8 bases. The CDR3 has 17 residues. In germline, CDR1 is SGDLS, CDR2 YYNGEE. The junction had 10 bases not matched to a gene; V was cut back by 0 bases and J by 6 bases. The CDR3 nucleotides are TGTGCCAGCAGCGTAGAGGACAGGGTGAGGATTCCCGGGGAGCTGTTTTTT. It encodes CASSVEDRVRIPGELFF.

The chain links TRBV7-9 to TRBJ2-7; D may be TRBD1 (7 bases). The CDR3 totals 12 residues. Trimming removed 4 bases at V and 12 bases at J, with 16 bases between. CDR1 and CDR2 (germline): SEHNR, FQNEAQ (reference sequence). The CDR3 DNA reads as TGTGCCAGCAGCTCGGAGGGACAGAGGGCGTACTTC. Translation: CASSSEGQRAYF.